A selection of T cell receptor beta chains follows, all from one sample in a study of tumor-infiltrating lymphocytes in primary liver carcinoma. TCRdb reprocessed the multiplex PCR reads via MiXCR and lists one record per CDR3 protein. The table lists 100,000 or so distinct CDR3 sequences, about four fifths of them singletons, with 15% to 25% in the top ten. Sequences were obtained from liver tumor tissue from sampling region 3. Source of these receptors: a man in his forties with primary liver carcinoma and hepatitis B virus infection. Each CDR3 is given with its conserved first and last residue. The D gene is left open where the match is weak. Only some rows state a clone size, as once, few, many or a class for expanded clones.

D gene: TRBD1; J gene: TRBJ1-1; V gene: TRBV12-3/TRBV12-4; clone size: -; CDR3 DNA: TGTGTCAGTAGTTCCCGGACAGGGGGCAGAACTGAAGCTATCTTT; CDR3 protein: CVSSSRTGGRTEAIF
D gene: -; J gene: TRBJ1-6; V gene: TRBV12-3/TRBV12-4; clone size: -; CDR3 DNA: TGTGCCAACAGTGCAGACAGACAATATTTACCCCTCCACTTT; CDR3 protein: CANSADRQYLPLHF
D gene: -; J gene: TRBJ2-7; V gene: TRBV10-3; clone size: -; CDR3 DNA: TGTGTCATCAGTGGGCCGGGGAAGCACGAGTACTACTTC; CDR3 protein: CVISGPGKHEYYF
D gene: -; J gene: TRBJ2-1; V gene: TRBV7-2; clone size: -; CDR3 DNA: TGTGCCAGCAGCTCAGCAAGGAACGGGCGCAATGAGCAATTCTTC; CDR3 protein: CASSSARNGRNEQFF
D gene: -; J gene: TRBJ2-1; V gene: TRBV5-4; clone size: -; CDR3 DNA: TGTACCAGTAGCTCCTATAATGAGCAGTTCTTC; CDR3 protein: CTSSSYNEQFF
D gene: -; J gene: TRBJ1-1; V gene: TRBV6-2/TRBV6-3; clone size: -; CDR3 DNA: TGTGCCAGCAGTTACTCACCTTACAGGGTGGGGAGTGAATCTTTCTTT; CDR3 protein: CASSYSPYRVGSESFF
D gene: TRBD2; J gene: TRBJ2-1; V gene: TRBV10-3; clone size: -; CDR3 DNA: TGTGCCATCAGCGCGGGACTAGCTGGGAACTACAATGAGCAGTTCTTC; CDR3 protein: CAISAGLAGNYNEQFF
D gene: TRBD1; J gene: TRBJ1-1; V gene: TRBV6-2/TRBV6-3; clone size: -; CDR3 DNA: TGTGCCAGCATTTGGACAGGGGGCAACACCGAAGCTCTCTTT; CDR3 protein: CASIWTGGNTEALF
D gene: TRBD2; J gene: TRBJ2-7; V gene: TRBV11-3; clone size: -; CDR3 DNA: TGTGCCAGCAGCCCTGATGAAGGGGACTACGAGCACTACTTC; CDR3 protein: CASSPDEGDYEHYF
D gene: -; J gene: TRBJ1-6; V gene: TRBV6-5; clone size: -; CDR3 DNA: TGTGCCAACAGTCTTTACGGGGGACGGAATAACTCACCCCTCCACTTT; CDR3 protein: CANSLYGGRNNSPLHF
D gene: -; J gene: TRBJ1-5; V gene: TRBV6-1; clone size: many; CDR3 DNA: TGTGCCGGGACCATTGGCAATCAGCCCCAGCATTTT; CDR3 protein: CAGTIGNQPQHF
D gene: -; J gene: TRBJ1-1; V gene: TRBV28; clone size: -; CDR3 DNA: TGTGCCAGCAATCCTCCACTAGCCATTAAAAACACCGAAGCTTTCTTT; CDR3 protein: CASNPPLAIKNTEAFF
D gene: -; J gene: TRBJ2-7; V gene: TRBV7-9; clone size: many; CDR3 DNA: TGTGCCAGCAGCTTAGGGGGAGGATCGGGGACTTTACCCTACGAGCAGTACTTC; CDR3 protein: CASSLGGGSGTLPYEQYF
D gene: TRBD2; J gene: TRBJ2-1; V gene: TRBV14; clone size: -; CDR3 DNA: TGCGTCAGCAGTGCCGTAGCGGGGTGGGTAAACAATGAGCAGTTCTTC; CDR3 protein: CVSSAVAGWVNNEQFF
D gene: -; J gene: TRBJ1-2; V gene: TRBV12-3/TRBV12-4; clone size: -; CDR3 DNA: TGTGCCTCATTTCAATCTAACTATGGCTACACATTC; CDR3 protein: CASFQSNYGYTF
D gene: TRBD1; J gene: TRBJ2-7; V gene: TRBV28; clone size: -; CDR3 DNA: TGTGTCAGCAGTTCCAGGACAGGGTACGAGCAGTACTTC; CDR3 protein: CVSSSRTGYEQYF
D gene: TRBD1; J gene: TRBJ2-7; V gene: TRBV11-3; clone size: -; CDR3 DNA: TGTGACAGCAGTGTGGGACAGTCTTACGAGCAGTACTTC; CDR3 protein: CDSSVGQSYEQYF
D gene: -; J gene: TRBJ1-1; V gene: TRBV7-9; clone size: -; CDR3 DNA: TGTGCCAACACCTTAGGCCGACTCCGTCAGGGACCGAACACTGAAGCTTTCTTT; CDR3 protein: CANTLGRLRQGPNTEAFF
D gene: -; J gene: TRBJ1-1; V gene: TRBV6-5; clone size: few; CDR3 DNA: TGTGCCAGCAGTCTAGCCATATACACTGAAGCTTTCTTT; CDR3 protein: CASSLAIYTEAFF
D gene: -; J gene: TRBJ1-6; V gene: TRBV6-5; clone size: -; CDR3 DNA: TGTGGCAGCAGTTCCGGACAAGCTTATAATTCACCACTCCACTTT; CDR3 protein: CGSSSGQAYNSPLHF
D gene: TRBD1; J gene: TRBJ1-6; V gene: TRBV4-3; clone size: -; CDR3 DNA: TGTGCCAGCAGCTCCTGGGACAGGGTAAGGAATTCACCCCTCGACTTT; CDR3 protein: CASSSWDRVRNSPLDF
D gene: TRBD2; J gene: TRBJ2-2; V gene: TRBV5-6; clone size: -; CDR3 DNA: TGTGCCAGCAGCTTAGTAATCAGTGGCGGGAGCCATAGGAACACCAGGGAGCTGTTTTTT; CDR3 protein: CASSLVISGGSHRNTRELFF
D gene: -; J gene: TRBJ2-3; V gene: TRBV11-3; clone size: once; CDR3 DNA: TGCGCCAGCAGCAAAGCGGTCAGGGGAGGGGGCACAGATACGCAGTATTTT; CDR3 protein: CASSKAVRGGGTDTQYF
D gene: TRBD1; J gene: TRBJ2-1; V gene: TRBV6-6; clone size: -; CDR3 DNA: TGTGCCAGCAATTACACAGGGGGCACGGGCCGTCCCTACAATGAGCAGTTCTTC; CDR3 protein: CASNYTGGTGRPYNEQFF
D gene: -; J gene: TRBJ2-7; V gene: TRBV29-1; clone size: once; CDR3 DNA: TGCGGCGCTGCCCCGATAGGGCTCCACGAGCAGTACTTC; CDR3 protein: CGAAPIGLHEQYF